These 19 T cell receptor beta chains originate from one sample sequenced in a study of regulatory T cells in long-lasting Graves disease (dated by TCRdb to the early 2020s). The library came from multiplex PCR. The listed sequencing device is Illumina HiSeq 4000. To build TCR beta libraries, CDR3 regions were amplified by Arm-PCR using iRepertoire HTBI primers. TCRdb applied fastp at Q25 and MiXCR to the public reads, then kept only in-frame beta chains. When rows share a CDR3 protein, they turn into one entry using the most common DNA and genes. The sample contains around 450,000 distinct CDR3 sequences, around 15% of them found a single time. Jointly, the top ten make up approximately 12% of the sample. This specimen's time point label, per the study, means: newly diagnosed GD, antithyroid drugs for less than 3 months. RNA was extracted from PBMCs in TRIzol for both TCR sequencing and RNA sequencing.

These sequences were also reported in another study, on T cells in Graves' hyperthyroidism and ophthalmopathy.

Here the sequenced sample was peripheral blood mononuclear cells (PBMCs), taken at new diagnosis, from a patient treated with antithyroid drugs. Receptors originate from a man aged 35 to 55 with Graves disease. Donor details come from another sample of the same person, matched by shared clones.

This clonotype appeared many times. This sequence joins TRBV6-1 and TRBJ1-5, with D possibly being TRBD1 (6 bases). The CDR3 runs to 15 residues. Germline V CDR1 and CDR2: MNHNS, SASEGT. V lost 6 bases to trimming and J lost 2 bases, with 14 bases between them. This chain's CDR3 is CASRSSGVGNQPQHF. The CDR3 bases are TGTGCCAGCAGGTCATCAGGGGTCGGCAATCAGCCCCAGCATTTT.

As to this clonotype: The CDR3 does not close with the conserved phenylalanine or tryptophan, likely indicating a read error. The chain carries TRBV11-1 and TRBJ1-4; TRBD1 matches at 8 bases. Germline V gene sequence: CDR1 SGHAT, CDR2 FQDESV (reference sequence). The CDR3 length is 17 residues. J gave up 10 bases and V 1 base, and 14 bases lay outside the gene matches. CDR3 in amino acids: CASSLDPGQGRRGKLFS. CDR3 DNA sequence: TGTGCCAGCAGCTTAGACCCAGGACAGGGCCGCCGTGGAAAACTGTTTTCT.

As for this clonotype: A read error may explain this, as a much larger clone is one base away. The J gene is TRBJ2-1, the V gene TRBV7-2; D gene unclear. The CDR3 is 12 amino acids. Germline V CDR1 and CDR2: SGHTA, FQGNSA. Written as DNA, the CDR3 is TGTGCCAGCAGCCCCCAGGTCGCGGAGCATTTCTTC. Protein sequence: CASSPQVAEHFF. The full variable domain, rest sourced from reference TRBV7-2 and TRBJ2-1, is GAGVSQSPSNKVTEKGKDVELRCDPISGHTALYWYRQSLGQGLEFLIYFQGNSAPDKSGLPSDRFSAERTGGSVSTLTIQRTQQEDSAVYLCASSPQVAEHFFGPGTRLTVL.

The V gene is TRBV20-1, the J gene TRBJ2-6; D gene unclear. The CDR3 loop spans 12 amino acids. Germline V gene sequence: CDR1 DFQATT, CDR2 SNEGSKA (reference sequence). V lost 5 bases and J lost 2, with 4 bases in between. The chain's CDR3 is CSAPTGANVLTF. The CDR3 DNA is TGCAGTGCTCCAACTGGGGCCAACGTCCTGACTTTC.

This clonotype was recorded at least ten times. J is TRBJ1-2 and V is TRBV29-1; TRBD1 matches 12 bases. The CDR3 extends over 14 amino acids. CDR1 and CDR2 (germline): SQVTM, ANQGSEA. The V and J ends lost 8 bases and 8 bases, in that order; junction bases with no gene match: 12. As DNA, the CDR3 is TGCAGCACTGAGCCGGGACAGGGGGCAGGAGGCTACACCTTC. Protein product: CSTEPGQGAGGYTF.

This clonotype was seen a handful of times. V gene TRBV6-2 or TRBV6-3 combines with J gene TRBJ2-7, with TRBD2 matching over 12 bases. The trim removed 2 bases at V and 3 bases at J, leaving 2 bases unmatched. The CDR3 sequence is 15 residues long. CDR1 is MNHEY, CDR2 SVGEGT, per germline. CDR3 nucleotide sequence: TGTGCCAGCAGTTACGGACTAGCGGGATTCTACGAGCAGTACTTC. It yields the protein CASSYGLAGFYEQYF.

This clonotype appeared many times. CDR3 nucleotides: TGTGCCAGTAGTAGTTTACCGGGACAAGAGACCCAGTACTTC. It is translated as CASSSLPGQETQYF. The chain uses TRBV19 and TRBJ2-5, with D perhaps TRBD2 (5 bases). CDR3 size: 14 residues. CDR1 is LNHDA and CDR2 is SQIVND in the germline V gene (reference sequence). Trimming removed 4 bases at V and 2 bases at J, with 11 bases between.

This clonotype occurred many times. The chain uses TRBV12-3 or TRBV12-4 and TRBJ2-7; D is uncertain. The CDR3 is made up of 12 amino acids. The V end was cut by 2 bases, the J end by 7 bases, with 9 bases between. Here the CDR3 DNA reads TGTGCCAGCAGTTTAATGGGCGGAGAGCAGTACTTC. Translation: CASSLMGGEQYF.

The chain links TRBV28 to TRBJ2-2, with a possible D match to TRBD1 (6 bases). The germline V and J ends were trimmed by 6 bases and 5 bases, with 13 bases remaining between them. This CDR3 contains 14 residues. The V gene's germline CDR1 is MDHEN and CDR2 SYDVKM. CDR3 nucleotide sequence: TGTGCCAGCAGAAGCGGACAGAGAACCGGGGAGCTGTTTTTT. This codes for CASRSGQRTGELFF.

This clonotype was recorded at least ten times. The gene calls are TRBV20-1 and TRBJ2-7, with 11 positions matching TRBD2. Germline trimming cut 5 bases from V and 5 bases from J; bases unmatched to any gene: 14. CDR1 and CDR2 from the germline V gene are DFQATT and SNEGSKA (reference sequence). The CDR3 runs to 16 residues. Written as DNA, the CDR3 is TGCAGTGCTCCCACTAGCGGGAGCCCTTTTTCCAACGAGCAGTACTTC. This gives the protein CSAPTSGSPFSNEQYF.

The rearrangement uses TRBV27 and TRBJ1-5; no definite D call. V was trimmed by 6 bases and J by 3 bases, leaving 6 bases between them. The germline V gene encodes CDR1 MNHEY and CDR2 SMNVEV (reference sequence). The CDR3 length is 12 residues. The CDR3 is CASSKINQPQHF. The CDR3 nucleotides are TGTGCCAGCAGCAAGATCAATCAGCCCCAGCATTTT.

This clonotype has at least ten counts. The V gene is TRBV12-3 or TRBV12-4, the J gene TRBJ1-2, with a possible D match to TRBD1 (5 bases). The CDR3 is 13 amino acids. Trimming cost V 6 bases and J 8 bases, with 16 bases left between them. For the CDR3, the DNA is TGTGCCAGCAGAAAGGATGGGGGAAGGGGCTACACCTTC. It is translated as CASRKDGGRGYTF.

The V and J genes are TRBV12-3 or TRBV12-4 and TRBJ2-3; the D call may be TRBD1 or TRBD2 (5 bases each). The V end was cut by 8 bases, the J end by 1 base, with 7 bases between. This CDR3 has 12 amino acids. CDR3 DNA sequence: TGTGCCAGCGGGGGAGGCACAGATACGCAGTATTTT. Translating gives CASGGGTDTQYF.

The CDR3 DNA reads as TGTGCCCGCGGGACTAGCGGGAGGGCTGGGGAGACCCAGTACTTC. Protein: CARGTSGRAGETQYF. This chain joins TRBV6-2 or TRBV6-3 and TRBJ2-5; 16 nucleotides match TRBD2. V gave up 11 bases and J gave up 5 bases; unmatched junction bases: 8. Germline V gives CDR1 MNHEY, CDR2 SVGEGT. The CDR3 sequence is 15 residues long.

This clonotype showed up many times. CDR3 in DNA: TGCAGTGCCCCGGTGGTAATAGCGGGAGGAGCGCAGTATTTT. It is translated as CSAPVVIAGGAQYF. The rearrangement links TRBV20-1 to TRBJ2-3; TRBD2 agrees at 10 bases. The CDR3 totals 14 residues. After removal of 6 bases from V and 10 bases from J, the junction contained 13 bases not matched to a gene. CDR1 and CDR2 from the germline V gene are DFQATT and SNEGSKA (reference sequence).

This chain joins TRBV19 and TRBJ2-4, with 7 bases aligning to TRBD2. Germline assignment: CDR1 LNHDA and CDR2 SQIVND (reference sequence). With V trimmed by 4 bases and J by 0 bases, 3 bases remained unmatched. CDR3 length equals 15 residues. The CDR3: CASSSGSRAKNIQYF. The CDR3, as DNA: TGTGCCAGTAGTAGCGGGAGCAGAGCCAAAAACATTCAGTACTTC.

The gene calls are TRBV9 and TRBJ2-2; D call uncertain. Per the germline V gene, CDR1 is SGDLS and CDR2 is YYNGEE. V was pared by 3 bases and J by 1 base, with 10 bases between. The CDR3 spans 15 residues. The CDR3 DNA is TGTGCCAGCAGCGCCGACCCGATGAACACCGGGGAGCTGTTTTTT. Protein product: CASSADPMNTGELFF.

The chain combines TRBV10-3 with TRBJ2-3, with 8 bases that match TRBD2. Trimming cost V 6 bases and J 0 bases; bases outside gene matches: 8. In germline, CDR1 is ENHRY, CDR2 SYGVKD. The CDR3 is 16 residues long. CDR3 sequence: CAIRRTSTPSTDTQYF. CDR3 bases: TGTGCCATCAGAAGGACTAGCACCCCTAGCACAGATACGCAGTATTTT.

The chain is built from TRBV29-1 and TRBJ1-1, with TRBD1 matching 9 bases. From germline, CDR1 is SQVTM and CDR2 ANQGSEA. Trimming took 7 bases from V and 12 from J; bases not matched to a gene: 9. This CDR3 has 11 residues. The CDR3 here is CSAGTGGDTFF. DNA of the CDR3: TGCAGCGCTGGAACAGGGGGCGATACTTTCTTT.